One TCR beta chain is described in this entry. This specimen belongs to a study of T cell changes during pregnancy in multiple sclerosis. The assay was immunoSEQ multiplex PCR, and TCRdb's table has in-frame clones only and misses some. Among 19,000 or so clones listed, 75% to 90% were seen once. Germline assignment: CDR1 SGDLS and CDR2 YYNGEE. V lost 3 bases to trimming and J lost 6 bases, with 7 bases between them. There are 12 residues in the CDR3. This chain uses TRBV9 with TRBJ2-1; a possible D gene is TRBD2 (5 bases). The sequence was collected from a female donor in good health, enrolled as a control in a pregnancy study. The sequencing used CD8+ T cells from peripheral blood mononuclear cells, collected after pregnancy. The CDR3 here is CASSATSNEQFF. The CDR3 nucleotides are TGTGCCAGCAGCGCTACTAGCAATGAGCAGTTCTTC.